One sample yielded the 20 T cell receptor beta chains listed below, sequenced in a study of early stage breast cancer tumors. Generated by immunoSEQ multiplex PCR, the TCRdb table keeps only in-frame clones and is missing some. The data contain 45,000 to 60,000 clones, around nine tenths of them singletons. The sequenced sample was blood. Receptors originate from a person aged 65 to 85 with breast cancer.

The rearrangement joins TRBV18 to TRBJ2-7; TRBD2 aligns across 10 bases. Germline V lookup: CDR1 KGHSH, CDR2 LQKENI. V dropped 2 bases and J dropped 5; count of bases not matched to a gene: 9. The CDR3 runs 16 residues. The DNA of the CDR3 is TGTGCCAGCTCACCAGGGGTAGCGGGAGGACTGAACGAGCAGTACTTC. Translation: CASSPGVAGGLNEQYF.

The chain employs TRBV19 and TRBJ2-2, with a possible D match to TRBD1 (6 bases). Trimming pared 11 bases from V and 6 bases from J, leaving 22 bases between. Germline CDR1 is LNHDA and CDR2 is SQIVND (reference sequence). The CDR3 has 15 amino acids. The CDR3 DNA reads TGTGCCTCTACCCACAGGGAAAGCTGGGCCGGGGAGCTGTTTTTT. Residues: CASTHRESWAGELFF.

CDR3 region: CASSSGQDTSYTF. The CDR3 DNA reads as TGTGCCAGCAGCTCGGGACAGGACACGAGCTACACCTTC. The rearrangement links TRBV7-2 to TRBJ1-2; 8 nucleotides align to TRBD1. Germline CDR1 SGHTA, CDR2 FQGNSA. There are 13 residues in the CDR3. The V gene end was trimmed by 4 bases and the J gene end by 9 bases; junction bases not matched to a gene: 7.

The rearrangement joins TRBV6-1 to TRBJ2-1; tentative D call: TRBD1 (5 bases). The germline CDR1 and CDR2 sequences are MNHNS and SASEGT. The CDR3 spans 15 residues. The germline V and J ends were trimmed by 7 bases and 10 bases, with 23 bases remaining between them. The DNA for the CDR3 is TGTGCCAGCACAACGACAGACGCCGGAATGGTCGAGCAGTTCTTC. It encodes CASTTTDAGMVEQFF.

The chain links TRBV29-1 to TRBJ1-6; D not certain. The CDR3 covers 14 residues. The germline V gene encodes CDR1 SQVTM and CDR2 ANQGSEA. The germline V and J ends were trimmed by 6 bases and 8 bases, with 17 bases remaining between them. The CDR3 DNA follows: TGCAGCGTGATAACCGGGTCCGGGGATTCACCCCTCCACTTT. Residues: CSVITGSGDSPLHF.

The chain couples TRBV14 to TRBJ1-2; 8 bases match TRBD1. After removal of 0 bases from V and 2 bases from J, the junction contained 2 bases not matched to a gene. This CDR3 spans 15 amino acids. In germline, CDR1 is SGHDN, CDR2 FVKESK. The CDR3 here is CASSQETGANYGYTF. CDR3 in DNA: TGTGCCAGCAGCCAAGAGACAGGGGCCAACTATGGCTACACCTTC.

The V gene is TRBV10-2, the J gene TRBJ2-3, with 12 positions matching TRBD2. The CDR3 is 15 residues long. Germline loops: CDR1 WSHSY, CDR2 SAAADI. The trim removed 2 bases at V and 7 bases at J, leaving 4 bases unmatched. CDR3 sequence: CASSEASGRGNTQYF. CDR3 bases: TGCGCCAGCAGTGAGGCTAGCGGGAGGGGAAATACGCAGTATTTT.

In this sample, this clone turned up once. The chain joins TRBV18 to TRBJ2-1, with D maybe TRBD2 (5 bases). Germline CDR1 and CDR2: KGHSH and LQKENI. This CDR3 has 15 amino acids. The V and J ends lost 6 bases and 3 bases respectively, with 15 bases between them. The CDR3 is CASSPTMDFYNEQFF. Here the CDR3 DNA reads TGTGCCAGCTCCCCTACAATGGACTTCTACAATGAGCAGTTCTTC.

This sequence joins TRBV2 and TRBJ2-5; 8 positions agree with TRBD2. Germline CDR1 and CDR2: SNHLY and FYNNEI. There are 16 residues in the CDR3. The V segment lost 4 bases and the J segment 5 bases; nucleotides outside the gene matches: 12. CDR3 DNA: TGTGCCAGCAGTGTAGGGATAGCGGGGCTCGGGGAGACCCAGTACTTC. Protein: CASSVGIAGLGETQYF.

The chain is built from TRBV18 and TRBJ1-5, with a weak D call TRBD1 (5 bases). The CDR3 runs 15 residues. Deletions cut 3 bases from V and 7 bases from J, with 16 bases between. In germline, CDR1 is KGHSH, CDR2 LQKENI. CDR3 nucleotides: TGTGCCAGCTCACCGGTGGAGGGGTCAAGGCAGCCCCAGCATTTT. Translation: CASSPVEGSRQPQHF.

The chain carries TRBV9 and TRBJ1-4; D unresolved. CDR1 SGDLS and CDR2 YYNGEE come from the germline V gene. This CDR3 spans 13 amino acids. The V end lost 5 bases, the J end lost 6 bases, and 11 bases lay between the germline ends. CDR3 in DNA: TGTGCCAGCAGGGCGACGGACTATGAAAAACTGTTTTTT. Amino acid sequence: CASRATDYEKLFF.

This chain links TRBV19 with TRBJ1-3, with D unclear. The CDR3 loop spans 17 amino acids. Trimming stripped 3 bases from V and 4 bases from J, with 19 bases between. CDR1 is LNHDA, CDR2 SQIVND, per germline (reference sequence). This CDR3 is CASSIGARRTIGNTIYF. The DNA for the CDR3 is TGTGCCAGTAGTATCGGAGCGAGAAGAACTATCGGAAACACCATATATTTT.

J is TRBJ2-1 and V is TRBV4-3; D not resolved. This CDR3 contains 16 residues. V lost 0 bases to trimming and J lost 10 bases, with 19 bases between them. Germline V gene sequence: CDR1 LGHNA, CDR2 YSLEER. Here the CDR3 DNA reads TGCGCCAGCAGCCAAGATTTGGCGGTAGCCGTCCCCGAGCAGTTCTTC. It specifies CASSQDLAVAVPEQFF.

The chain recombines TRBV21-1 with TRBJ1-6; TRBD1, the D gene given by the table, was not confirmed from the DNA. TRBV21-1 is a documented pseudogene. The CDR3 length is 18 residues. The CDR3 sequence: CASSKGQGLTQQGTPLHF. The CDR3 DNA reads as TGTGCCAGCAGCAAGGGACAGGGCCTAACCCAGCAGGGGACACCCCTCCACTTT.

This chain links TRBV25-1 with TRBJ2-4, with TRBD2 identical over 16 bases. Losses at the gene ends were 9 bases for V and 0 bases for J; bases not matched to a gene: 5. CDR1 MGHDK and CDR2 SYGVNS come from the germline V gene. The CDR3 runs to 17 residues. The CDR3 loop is CASPGLAGGIAKNIQYF. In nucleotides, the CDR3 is TGTGCCAGTCCGGGACTAGCGGGGGGGATAGCCAAAAACATTCAGTACTTC.

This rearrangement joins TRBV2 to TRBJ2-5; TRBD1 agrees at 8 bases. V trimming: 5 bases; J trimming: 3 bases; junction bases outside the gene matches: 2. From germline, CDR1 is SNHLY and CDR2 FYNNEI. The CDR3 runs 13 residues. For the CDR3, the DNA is TGTGCCAGCAGTCCGGACAGGGAAGAGACCCAGTACTTC. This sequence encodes CASSPDREETQYF.

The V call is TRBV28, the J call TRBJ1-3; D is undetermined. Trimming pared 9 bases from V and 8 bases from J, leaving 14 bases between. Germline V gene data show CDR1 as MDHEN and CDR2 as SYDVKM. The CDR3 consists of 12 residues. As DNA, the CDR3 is TGTGCCAGTCAGCCGGGGTGGGACACCATATATTTT. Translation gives CASQPGWDTIYF. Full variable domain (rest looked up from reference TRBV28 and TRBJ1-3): DVKVTQSSRYLVKRTGEKVFLECVQDMDHENMFWYRQDPGLGLRLIYFSYDVKMKEKGDIPEGYSVSREKKERFSLILESASTNQTSMYLCASQPGWDTIYFGEGSWLTVV.

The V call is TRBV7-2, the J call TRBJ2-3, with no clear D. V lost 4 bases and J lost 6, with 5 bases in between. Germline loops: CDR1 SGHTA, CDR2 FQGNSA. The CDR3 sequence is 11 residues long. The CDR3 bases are TGTGCCAGCAGCTGGGCGGATACGCAGTATTTT. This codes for CASSWADTQYF.

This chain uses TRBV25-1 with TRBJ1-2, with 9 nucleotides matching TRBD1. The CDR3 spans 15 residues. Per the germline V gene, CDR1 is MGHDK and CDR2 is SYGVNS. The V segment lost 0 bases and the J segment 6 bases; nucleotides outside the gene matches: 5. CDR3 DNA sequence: TGTGCCAGCAGTGAATACCCGACAGGGGGAAATGGCTACACCTTC. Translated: CASSEYPTGGNGYTF.

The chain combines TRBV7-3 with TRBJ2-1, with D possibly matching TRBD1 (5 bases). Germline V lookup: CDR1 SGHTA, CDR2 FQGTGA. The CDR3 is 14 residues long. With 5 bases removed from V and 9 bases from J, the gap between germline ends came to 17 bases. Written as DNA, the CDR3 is TGTGCCAGCAGCCTTGAAGCAGGGCAGACTGAGCAGTTCTTC. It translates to CASSLEAGQTEQFF.